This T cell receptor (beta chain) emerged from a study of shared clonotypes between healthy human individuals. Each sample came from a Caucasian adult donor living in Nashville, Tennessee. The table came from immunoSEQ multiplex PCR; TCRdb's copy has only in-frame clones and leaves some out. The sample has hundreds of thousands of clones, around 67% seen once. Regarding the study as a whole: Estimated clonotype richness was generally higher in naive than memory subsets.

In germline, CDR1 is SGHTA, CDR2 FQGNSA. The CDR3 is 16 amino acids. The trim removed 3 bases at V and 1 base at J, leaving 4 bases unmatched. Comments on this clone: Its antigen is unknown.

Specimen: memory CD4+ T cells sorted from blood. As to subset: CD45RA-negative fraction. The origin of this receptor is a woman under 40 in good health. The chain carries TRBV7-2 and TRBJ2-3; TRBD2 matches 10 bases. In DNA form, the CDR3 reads TGTGCCAGCAGCTTTTCCGGGACTAGCGGCACAGATACGCAGTATTTT. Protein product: CASSFSGTSGTDTQYF.